This T cell receptor beta chain was profiled in a study of Graves' ophthalmopathy and Graves' hyperthyroidism. RNA transcripts served as template for amplifying TCR beta CDR3 sequences. First-round RT-PCR employed HTBI primers, with a second-round multiplex PCR after it. TCRdb processed the multiplex PCR reads anew with MiXCR; each CDR3 protein has one entry. The sample records 740,000 or so distinct CDR3 sequences, roughly 40% being singletons. Serum thyroxine and TRAb, along with clinical symptoms, thyroid ultrasound and orbital computed tomography, were what diagnosis relied on. A volume of 9.5 to 10 ml of fresh peripheral blood supplied the PBMCs. This clonotype was counted many times. Its antigen is currently unknown. Study findings and constraints: Built on 13 signatures, a model told ophthalmopathy apart from stable hyperthyroidism with 85% to 90% sensitivity and roughly 81% specificity. Blood also contained most of the expanded thyroid clonotypes above 0.001 frequency.

This CDR3 has 14 residues. Germline assignment: CDR1 DFQATT and CDR2 SNEGSKA (reference sequence). The V end lost 5 bases, the J end lost 3 bases, and 14 bases lay between the germline ends. J is TRBJ1-5 and V is TRBV20-1; D unclear. The source of this sequence is an adult man with Graves' ophthalmopathy. Sequencing used peripheral blood. The CDR3, as DNA: TGCAGTGCTGCCGAGGAGGCAAACAATCAGCCCCAGCATTTT. Translation gives CSAAEEANNQPQHF.